This T cell receptor (beta chain) was identified in a study of blood T cell repertoires in COVID-19. The V gene's germline CDR1 is LGHDT and CDR2 YNNKEL (reference sequence). The CDR3 length is 18 residues. V was pared by 0 bases and J by 4 bases, with 9 bases of the junction left unmatched. Method: immunoSEQ multiplex PCR; TCRdb's copy keeps in-frame clones and lacks some. The sample lists over 300,000 clones; 70% to 90% were seen once. The receptor was derived from a human donor in a cohort sampled during active COVID-19. V usage is TRBV3-1 (or the pseudogene TRBV3-2) and J usage is TRBJ2-1, with 10 bases lining up with TRBD2. Material for sequencing was peripheral blood. CDR3 protein: CASSQEGLAGASYNEQFF. The CDR3 DNA sequence: TGTGCCAGCAGCCAAGAGGGGCTAGCGGGGGCCTCGTACAATGAGCAGTTCTTC.